This entry features one TCR beta chain sequence. No cognate antigen has been identified for it. No much larger clone is present one base from it, and per-base qualities are unavailable. Peripheral blood CD8+ and CD4+ T cells from healthy donors, Susac syndrome patients and multiple sclerosis patients were profiled by high-throughput TCR beta sequencing. Multiple sclerosis controls were treatment-naive patients with stable or active relapsing-remitting disease fulfilling revised McDonald criteria. CD8+ TEMRA cells were enriched by FACS, while bulk CD8+ and CD4+ T cells were purified by magnetic negative isolation. Blood was collected in EDTA tubes and processed within 24 hours, with PBMCs isolated through density gradient centrifugation. PBMCs intended for TCR sequencing were cryopreserved in liquid nitrogen and thawed later in a water bath at 37 degrees C. The sorted or isolated CD4+, CD8+ and CD8+ TEMRA cells had a purity of 90% or higher.

CDR1 and CDR2 are read off the germline V gene (reference sequence) as MNHEY and SMNVEV. Deletion took 6 bases off V and 6 bases off J, with a span of 14 bases between the germline ends. The cysteine opens and the phenylalanine closes a CDR3 of 13 amino acids. Just CDR3 DNA is preserved here, 39 bases in frame from base 1. The data belong to a study of CD8 T cells in Susac syndrome (dated by TCRdb to the late 2010s). In terms of the full investigation: The study used repertoire sequencing to test whether antigen drove CD8+ T cell activation and differentiation in Susac syndrome. The study compared CD8+ T cell repertoire clonality among eleven to twelve healthy donors, around 14 Susac syndrome patients and approximately 16 multiple sclerosis patients. The research as a whole found: The number of individuals in the TCR sequencing and HLA analysis was recognized as being relatively small.

RNA was extracted using the RNeasy kit, and roughly 0.5 to 1 ug of the RNA was reverse transcribed with random hexamers. TCR beta CDR3 regions were amplified with the immunoSEQ multiplex PCR assay covering 54 Vbeta and 13 Jbeta segments. Bias from PCR amplification was corrected by using a synthetic template baseline for primer optimization and for computational correction. For the original study's pipeline: Reads were annotated to V, D and J genes per IMGT and analyzed with immunoSEQ Analyzer, keeping only productive sequences. Clonality was computed as one minus Shannon entropy normalized by log2 of the number of productive unique sequences. For each patient and control, public and private clones were evaluated within the 100 most prevalent clones. Clones were defined as Susac-specific if absent from the healthy and MS cohorts, from 900 to 1,300 published viral clones and from other ImmuneACCESS disease sequences. Through fastp at Q25 and MiXCR, TCRdb rebuilt clones from the public reads, retaining in-frame beta chains. All rows with the same CDR3 protein become a single entry with the most common DNA and genes. The V and J calls follow TCRdb's processing rather than the paper's. Counted in this sample were 150,000 or so distinct CDR3 sequences; 95% of them appeared once. 0.15% of the sample goes to the ten largest clones.

The chain is encoded by TRBV27 joined to TRBJ1-1, with no confident D gene call. This sequence originates from a human donor with multiple sclerosis. The sample consisted of CD8+ T cells from PBMCs. In nucleotides, the sequence is TGTGCCAGCAGGGCATCCTTCAACGCTGAAGCTTTCTTT. Translated, it gives CASRASFNAEAFF.